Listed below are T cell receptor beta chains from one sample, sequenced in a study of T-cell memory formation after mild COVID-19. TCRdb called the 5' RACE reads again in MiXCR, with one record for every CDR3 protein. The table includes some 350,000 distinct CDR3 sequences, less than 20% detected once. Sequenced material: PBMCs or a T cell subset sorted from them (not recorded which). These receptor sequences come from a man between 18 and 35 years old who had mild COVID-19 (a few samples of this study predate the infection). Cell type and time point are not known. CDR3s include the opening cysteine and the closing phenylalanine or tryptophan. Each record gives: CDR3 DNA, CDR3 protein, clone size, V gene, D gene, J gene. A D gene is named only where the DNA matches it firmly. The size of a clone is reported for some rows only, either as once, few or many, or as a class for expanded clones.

cdr3_nt: TGTGCCAGCAGCTTATTATCGGGGGAAAAAGATACGCAGTATTTT; cdr3_aa: CASSLLSGEKDTQYF; clone_size: few; v_call: TRBV7-9; d_call: NA; j_call: TRBJ2-3
cdr3_nt: TGTGCCACCAGCCCCAGGGGAGGAGAGACCCAGTACTTC; cdr3_aa: CATSPRGGETQYF; clone_size: few; v_call: TRBV15; d_call: NA; j_call: TRBJ2-5
cdr3_nt: TGTGCCAGCAGTTCCGCTTTGGCACTCACAGATACGCAGTATTTT; cdr3_aa: CASSSALALTDTQYF; clone_size: NA; v_call: TRBV6-2/TRBV6-3; d_call: NA; j_call: TRBJ2-3
cdr3_nt: TGCGCCAGCAGCGGGACCGTTGAGCAGTTCTTC; cdr3_aa: CASSGTVEQFF; clone_size: NA; v_call: TRBV10-1; d_call: NA; j_call: TRBJ2-1
cdr3_nt: TGTGCCAGCAGCTTAGGCCCGCTGAATGAGCAGTTCTTC; cdr3_aa: CASSLGPLNEQFF; clone_size: many; v_call: TRBV5-4; d_call: NA; j_call: TRBJ2-1
cdr3_nt: TGTGCCAGCAGCTTAGGCCCGGTGGCAGGACAAGAGACCCAGTACTTC; cdr3_aa: CASSLGPVAGQETQYF; clone_size: many; v_call: TRBV7-2; d_call: NA; j_call: TRBJ2-5
cdr3_nt: TGCGCCAGCAGCTTGGGGACAAACGGCGGGGAGCTGTTTTTT; cdr3_aa: CASSLGTNGGELFF; clone_size: few; v_call: TRBV5-1; d_call: NA; j_call: TRBJ2-2
cdr3_nt: TGCGCCAGCAGCCAAGCCGTAGCCATGGACCGGGGGAATTCACCCCTCCACTTT; cdr3_aa: CASSQAVAMDRGNSPLHF; clone_size: many; v_call: TRBV4-3; d_call: NA; j_call: TRBJ1-6
cdr3_nt: TGCGCCAGCAGCTACGGACAGGGGGCATACGAGCAGTACTTC; cdr3_aa: CASSYGQGAYEQYF; clone_size: NA; v_call: TRBV5-1; d_call: TRBD1; j_call: TRBJ2-7
cdr3_nt: TGTGCCAGCAGCTCCACAGGGGGCAAAGACGAGCAGTACTTC; cdr3_aa: CASSSTGGKDEQYF; clone_size: NA; v_call: TRBV7-3; d_call: TRBD1; j_call: TRBJ2-7
cdr3_nt: TGTGCCACCAGCGGAGACAGGAACACTGAAGCTTTCTTT; cdr3_aa: CATSGDRNTEAFF; clone_size: few; v_call: TRBV15; d_call: NA; j_call: TRBJ1-1
cdr3_nt: TGTGCCAGCAGCTTTGGGACTAGCGGAGGCCAAGAGACCCAGTACTTC; cdr3_aa: CASSFGTSGGQETQYF; clone_size: few; v_call: TRBV7-6; d_call: TRBD2; j_call: TRBJ2-5
cdr3_nt: TGCGCCAGTAGTGCGGCCGTCCTCACAAACAATGAGCAGTTCTTC; cdr3_aa: CASSAAVLTNNEQFF; clone_size: many; v_call: TRBV5-1; d_call: NA; j_call: TRBJ2-1
cdr3_nt: TGTGCCAGTAGTCTAGACAGGGGGCCTCACTATGGCTACACCTTC; cdr3_aa: CASSLDRGPHYGYTF; clone_size: NA; v_call: TRBV19; d_call: TRBD1; j_call: TRBJ1-2
cdr3_nt: TGTGCCAGCAGCACATTCCGGGACAGGGAAGAGACCCAGTACTTC; cdr3_aa: CASSTFRDREETQYF; clone_size: few; v_call: TRBV6-2/TRBV6-3; d_call: TRBD1; j_call: TRBJ2-5
cdr3_nt: TGTGCCAGCAGCTTAGACGGCAATCTCAATGAGCAGTTCTTC; cdr3_aa: CASSLDGNLNEQFF; clone_size: NA; v_call: TRBV7-9; d_call: NA; j_call: TRBJ2-1
cdr3_nt: TGTGCCAGCAGTGAATTCGAGGGGATGAACACTGAAGCTTTCTTT; cdr3_aa: CASSEFEGMNTEAFF; clone_size: few; v_call: TRBV25-1; d_call: NA; j_call: TRBJ1-1
cdr3_nt: TGTGCCACCAGCAGAGGAGCCTACGAGCAGTACTTC; cdr3_aa: CATSRGAYEQYF; clone_size: few; v_call: TRBV15; d_call: NA; j_call: TRBJ2-7
cdr3_nt: TGCGCCAGCAGCCCTCGACCGCAACAGAAGGGTACGCAGTATTTT; cdr3_aa: CASSPRPQQKGTQYF; clone_size: many; v_call: TRBV5-1; d_call: NA; j_call: TRBJ2-3
cdr3_nt: TGCGCCAGCAGCGAGAGTACCGACACTGAAGCTTTCTTT; cdr3_aa: CASSESTDTEAFF; clone_size: NA; v_call: TRBV5-1; d_call: NA; j_call: TRBJ1-1
cdr3_nt: TGTGCCAGCAGCGGGAGGGCTCCTAGCACAGATACGCAGTATTTT; cdr3_aa: CASSGRAPSTDTQYF; clone_size: few; v_call: TRBV9; d_call: NA; j_call: TRBJ2-3
cdr3_nt: TGTGCCAGCGGGGAGGATCAGCCCCAGCATTTT; cdr3_aa: CASGEDQPQHF; clone_size: once; v_call: TRBV12-3/TRBV12-4; d_call: NA; j_call: TRBJ1-5
cdr3_nt: TGTGCCAGCAGCCCCCCCAATCAGCCCCAGCATTTT; cdr3_aa: CASSPPNQPQHF; clone_size: many; v_call: TRBV12-3/TRBV12-4; d_call: NA; j_call: TRBJ1-5
cdr3_nt: TGTGCCAGCAGCTCCCGCCGACCAGTTTATAATTCACCCCTCCACTTT; cdr3_aa: CASSSRRPVYNSPLHF; clone_size: NA; v_call: TRBV7-2; d_call: NA; j_call: TRBJ1-6
cdr3_nt: TGTGCCAGCGGGGGACTAGCGGGGCGGAGCTCCTACGAGCAGTACTTC; cdr3_aa: CASGGLAGRSSYEQYF; clone_size: NA; v_call: TRBV6-5; d_call: TRBD2; j_call: TRBJ2-7
cdr3_nt: TGTGCCAGCAGCACAGCCCGTCCCGACAATGAGCAGTTCTTC; cdr3_aa: CASSTARPDNEQFF; clone_size: NA; v_call: TRBV7-2; d_call: NA; j_call: TRBJ2-1
cdr3_nt: TGTGCCAGCAGCTTAACAGGCGGGCAGGGTGACTCACCCCTCCACTTT; cdr3_aa: CASSLTGGQGDSPLHF; clone_size: once; v_call: TRBV7-3; d_call: NA; j_call: TRBJ1-6
cdr3_nt: TGTGCCAGCAGGGGACAGGCCAACTATGGCTACACCTTC; cdr3_aa: CASRGQANYGYTF; clone_size: NA; v_call: TRBV6-5; d_call: TRBD1; j_call: TRBJ1-2
cdr3_nt: TGTGCCAGCAGCTTGTGGGCAGGGGGTCAAGAGACCCAGTACTTC; cdr3_aa: CASSLWAGGQETQYF; clone_size: NA; v_call: TRBV5-6; d_call: TRBD1; j_call: TRBJ2-5
cdr3_nt: TGTGCCAGCAGTTACCCGGTGGGGGGGGGCCGTACTGAAGCTTTCTTT; cdr3_aa: CASSYPVGGGRTEAFF; clone_size: few; v_call: TRBV6-6; d_call: NA; j_call: TRBJ1-1
cdr3_nt: TGTGCCAGCAGCAATCGCAGGGGGCAAGAGACCCAGTACTTC; cdr3_aa: CASSNRRGQETQYF; clone_size: few; v_call: TRBV11-2; d_call: TRBD1; j_call: TRBJ2-5
cdr3_nt: TGTGCCAGCAGCTCGAAAGACAGGGCGACCTATGGCTACACCTTC; cdr3_aa: CASSSKDRATYGYTF; clone_size: NA; v_call: TRBV7-9; d_call: TRBD1; j_call: TRBJ1-2
cdr3_nt: TGCGCCAGCATGCGGGAGACCTCCTACAATGAGCAGTTCTTC; cdr3_aa: CASMRETSYNEQFF; clone_size: NA; v_call: TRBV5-1; d_call: TRBD2; j_call: TRBJ2-1
cdr3_nt: TGTGCCAGCAGCTTGGGACCCCCGACTTGGGAGCAGTTCTTC; cdr3_aa: CASSLGPPTWEQFF; clone_size: many; v_call: TRBV7-8; d_call: NA; j_call: TRBJ2-1
cdr3_nt: TGCAGTGCTAGTCTCCAGAACAATGAGCAGTTCTTC; cdr3_aa: CSASLQNNEQFF; clone_size: NA; v_call: TRBV20-1; d_call: NA; j_call: TRBJ2-1
cdr3_nt: TGTGCCAGCAGTTTACTTAACACCGGGGAGCTGTTTTTT; cdr3_aa: CASSLLNTGELFF; clone_size: NA; v_call: TRBV28; d_call: NA; j_call: TRBJ2-2
cdr3_nt: TGTGCCAGCAGTTTCTCGGGATGGAACATTCAGTACTTC; cdr3_aa: CASSFSGWNIQYF; clone_size: NA; v_call: TRBV12-3/TRBV12-4; d_call: NA; j_call: TRBJ2-4
cdr3_nt: TGTGCCAGCAGCTTAGCGGCGGGGGCTAGCACAGATACGCAGTATTTT; cdr3_aa: CASSLAAGASTDTQYF; clone_size: few; v_call: TRBV7-9; d_call: NA; j_call: TRBJ2-3
cdr3_nt: TGTGCCAGCAGCTTGTACACCAGCAATCAGCCCCAGCATTTT; cdr3_aa: CASSLYTSNQPQHF; clone_size: many; v_call: TRBV5-8; d_call: NA; j_call: TRBJ1-5
cdr3_nt: TGTGCCAGCAGTGAGGGGGGATATGGCTACACCTTC; cdr3_aa: CASSEGGYGYTF; clone_size: many; v_call: TRBV2; d_call: NA; j_call: TRBJ1-2
cdr3_nt: TGCGCCAGCAGCCAAGAGGCCAAAAAAGAGACCCAGTACTTC; cdr3_aa: CASSQEAKKETQYF; clone_size: few; v_call: TRBV4-3; d_call: NA; j_call: TRBJ2-5
cdr3_nt: TGTGCCAGCAGCTCCCAAGGGACTATACAAGAGACCCAGTACTTC; cdr3_aa: CASSSQGTIQETQYF; clone_size: NA; v_call: TRBV12-3/TRBV12-4; d_call: TRBD2; j_call: TRBJ2-5
cdr3_nt: TGTGCCAGCAGCTTCTACCCGGGTTCACCCCTCCACTTT; cdr3_aa: CASSFYPGSPLHF; clone_size: few; v_call: TRBV7-2; d_call: NA; j_call: TRBJ1-6
cdr3_nt: TGTGCCAGCAGCTTTCCCCTAGGCCCCGAGGACACCGGGGAGCTGTTTTTT; cdr3_aa: CASSFPLGPEDTGELFF; clone_size: NA; v_call: TRBV7-2; d_call: NA; j_call: TRBJ2-2
cdr3_nt: TGTGCCAGCAGCCCGATTGGTGGGGAAAAACTGTTTTTT; cdr3_aa: CASSPIGGEKLFF; clone_size: NA; v_call: TRBV7-9; d_call: NA; j_call: TRBJ1-4
cdr3_nt: TGCAGTGCGGGGGACATCTCTGGCTCTGATGAAGCTTTCTTT; cdr3_aa: CSAGDISGSDEAFF; clone_size: few; v_call: TRBV20-1; d_call: NA; j_call: TRBJ1-1
cdr3_nt: TGCGCCAGCAGCTCAGCGCGAGGGCCCAGCACAGATACGCAGTATTTT; cdr3_aa: CASSSARGPSTDTQYF; clone_size: few; v_call: TRBV5-1; d_call: NA; j_call: TRBJ2-3
cdr3_nt: TGTGCTAGCAGCGACGGGACTAGCCACTACAATGAGCAGTTCTTC; cdr3_aa: CASSDGTSHYNEQFF; clone_size: few; v_call: TRBV7-7; d_call: TRBD2; j_call: TRBJ2-1
cdr3_nt: TGCGCCAGCAGCCAAGACTTACCTGGAGGGGGCACAGATACGCAGTATTTT; cdr3_aa: CASSQDLPGGGTDTQYF; clone_size: many; v_call: TRBV4-3; d_call: NA; j_call: TRBJ2-3
cdr3_nt: TGTGCCAGCAGTGAAGGTCCGGCAGGGAGTTTGGCGCAGTATTTT; cdr3_aa: CASSEGPAGSLAQYF; clone_size: few; v_call: TRBV2; d_call: NA; j_call: TRBJ2-3
cdr3_nt: TGTGCCAGCAGCGTAGAATGGGGGAACTATGGCTACACCTTC; cdr3_aa: CASSVEWGNYGYTF; clone_size: once; v_call: TRBV9; d_call: NA; j_call: TRBJ1-2
cdr3_nt: TGCGCCAGCAGCCAAGAGTTCAGGTCTTCTCCCTATGGCTACACCTTC; cdr3_aa: CASSQEFRSSPYGYTF; clone_size: few; v_call: TRBV4-3; d_call: NA; j_call: TRBJ1-2
cdr3_nt: TGTGCCAGCAGCCCTGACAGGGCGGACACTGAAGCTTTCTTT; cdr3_aa: CASSPDRADTEAFF; clone_size: few; v_call: TRBV7-8; d_call: TRBD1; j_call: TRBJ1-1